One and the same sample provided the 19 T cell receptor beta chains below, sequenced in a study of regulatory T cells in long-lasting Graves disease. Assembly of TCR beta libraries relied on iRepertoire HTBI primers together with Arm-PCR of CDR3 regions. Via MiXCR, TCRdb re-called the multiplex PCR reads, giving one row per CDR3 protein. The top ten hold approximately 12% of the sample, which has some 460,000 distinct CDR3 sequences, roughly 16% seen once. Time point indicated: newly diagnosed GD, antithyroid drugs for less than 3 months. PBMC-derived RNA was used for the TCR library. The sample was also reused in another study, on T cells in Graves' hyperthyroidism and ophthalmopathy.

Sequenced here: peripheral blood mononuclear cells (PBMCs), sampled at new diagnosis, from a patient treated with antithyroid drugs. These TCRs come from a man aged 35-49 years with Graves disease.

This clonotype was counted only a few times. This sequence joins TRBV19 and TRBJ2-2; unclear D gene. This CDR3 is built from 16 residues. The V end lost 3 bases, the J end lost 4 bases, and 15 bases lay between the germline ends. Germline values: CDR1 LNHDA, CDR2 SQIVND (reference sequence). The CDR3 region has the DNA TGTGCCAGTAGTATCAATTTCGGAGTCGCCACCGGGGAGCTGTTTTTT. Translating it yields CASSINFGVATGELFF.

In regard to this clonotype: A clone one base away is much larger, so this may be a read error. The V call is TRBV3-1, the J call TRBJ1-5, with D tentatively TRBD1 (6 bases). This CDR3 region has 14 residues. Looked up from germline, CDR1 is LGHDT and CDR2 is YNNKEL (reference sequence). CDR3 protein: CASNQGGDRQPQHF. The CDR3 coding sequence is TGTGCCAGCAACCAAGGGGGGGACCGGCAGCCCCAGCATTTT. Full variable domain (missing parts from reference TRBV3-1 and TRBJ1-5): DTAVSQTPKYLVTQMGNDKSIKCEQNLGHDTMYWYKQDSKKFLKIMFSYNNKELIINETVPNRFSPKSPDKAHLNLHINSLELGDSAVYFCASNQGGDRQPQHFGDGTRLSIL.

This clonotype was detected ten times or more. The chain employs TRBV7-2 and TRBJ2-1, with 15 nucleotides matching TRBD2. The CDR3 covers 17 residues. The junction had 11 bases not matched to a gene; V was cut back by 5 bases and J by 9 bases. Germline V lookup: CDR1 SGHTA, CDR2 FQGNSA. The CDR3 protein is CASSAPTGLAGGGEQFF. The CDR3 nucleotides read TGTGCCAGCAGCGCCCCGACGGGACTAGCGGGAGGAGGTGAGCAGTTCTTC.

Concerning this clonotype: Since a much larger clone is just one base distant, this may be a read error. The chain recombines TRBV12-3 or TRBV12-4 with TRBJ2-3; the D is unclear. The V gene lost 7 bases and the J gene lost 1 base, with 12 bases spanning the gap. The CDR3 has 14 residues. The CDR3: CASTLLDGTDTQYF. The DNA of the CDR3 is TGTGCCAGCACCCTATTAGATGGCACAGATACGCAGTATTTT.

The sample holds many counts of this clonotype. V usage is TRBV5-1 and J usage is TRBJ1-1; D call uncertain. Per the germline V gene, CDR1 is SGHRS and CDR2 is YFSETQ. Trimming took 0 bases from V and 0 from J, leaving 9 bases between them. The CDR3 is 15 residues long. The CDR3 DNA reads TGCGCCAGCAGCTTGGAGAGAGCGATGAACACTGAAGCTTTCTTT. Protein product: CASSLERAMNTEAFF.

This chain uses TRBV15 with TRBJ1-3; D unclear. V dropped 4 bases and J dropped 0 bases, with 7 bases sitting between them. This CDR3 spans 14 amino acids. In germline, CDR1 is LNHNV, CDR2 YYDKDF (reference sequence). Here the CDR3 reads CATSNARSGNTIYF. For the CDR3, the DNA is TGTGCCACCAGCAACGCGCGCTCTGGAAACACCATATATTTT.

This clonotype was detected many times. J is TRBJ2-7 and V is TRBV28; TRBD1 matches 9 bases. Unmatched junction bases numbered 11, after V lost 6 bases and J lost 5 bases. This CDR3 is built from 15 residues. CDR1 and CDR2 from the germline V gene are MDHEN and SYDVKM. CDR3 nucleotides: TGTGCCAGCAGGACAAACCGGGACAGGGCCCACGAGCAGTACTTC. Translated, it gives CASRTNRDRAHEQYF.

The table lists this clonotype with many counts. The chain has TRBV20-1 and TRBJ1-1; unclear D gene. Deletions cut 2 bases from V and 1 base from J, with 8 bases between. The CDR3 consists of 13 residues. CDR1 DFQATT and CDR2 SNEGSKA come from the germline V gene (reference sequence). The CDR3 bases are TGCAGTGCTAGAAACACGGCGAACACTGAAGCTTTCTTT. Residues: CSARNTANTEAFF.

The chain carries TRBV20-1 and TRBJ2-4; tentative D call: TRBD1 (5 bases). The CDR3 runs to 14 residues. Trimming removed 3 bases at V and 1 base at J, with 10 bases between. Germline-derived CDR1 and CDR2 are DFQATT and SNEGSKA (reference sequence). The CDR3 spells CSARAKGAKNIQYF. CDR3 nucleotide sequence: TGCAGTGCTAGGGCCAAGGGGGCCAAAAACATTCAGTACTTC.

This clonotype was counted ten times or more. The chain combines TRBV18 with TRBJ2-5; D uncertain. This CDR3 spans 14 amino acids. The germline V gene has CDR1 KGHSH and CDR2 LQKENI. V was shortened by 0 bases and J by 5 bases, with 10 bases between the two germline ends. In nucleotides, the CDR3 is TGTGCCAGCTCACCACCGATGCTAGGCGAGACCCAGTACTTC. Residues: CASSPPMLGETQYF.

The CDR3 loop is CASGGFYEQFF. CDR3 coding DNA: TGTGCCTCGGGGGGCTTTTATGAGCAGTTCTTC. The genes are TRBV10-3 and TRBJ2-7; TRBD2 might be the D (7 bases). The DNA end is a closer match to TRBJ2-1, so the J assignment may be wrong. CDR1 is ENHRY and CDR2 is SYGVKD in the germline V gene. The CDR3 extends over 11 amino acids.

This clonotype was seen repeatedly, ten times or more. The genes are TRBV15 and TRBJ2-1, with 8 bases aligning to TRBD2. This CDR3 region has 14 residues. V trimming: 1 base; J trimming: 8 bases; junction bases outside the gene matches: 4. Germline CDR1 is LNHNV and CDR2 is YYDKDF (reference sequence). The CDR3 bases are TGTGCCACCAGCAGAGGCGGGGGGAGGGATGAGCAGTTCTTC. This codes for CATSRGGGRDEQFF.

This clonotype has ten or more counts. This chain uses TRBV12-3 or TRBV12-4 with TRBJ1-2; D call uncertain. Trimming removed 0 bases from V and 7 bases from J, with 15 bases in between. The CDR3 is 15 residues long. This CDR3 is CASSLAEFMRAGYTF. The CDR3 DNA is TGTGCCAGCAGTTTAGCGGAATTCATGCGTGCTGGCTACACCTTC.

The V call is TRBV7-8, the J call TRBJ2-1, with 9 bases matching TRBD2. The V and J ends lost 3 bases and 3 bases, in that order; junction bases with no gene match: 9. CDR3 size: 17 residues. Germline V gene data show CDR1 as SGHVS and CDR2 as FQNEAQ. DNA for the CDR3: TGTGCCAGCAGCTTCCTTAGGCGGGAGGGGGGCTACAATGAGCAGTTCTTC. Translation gives CASSFLRREGGYNEQFF.

This clonotype was seen repeatedly, ten times or more. The genes are TRBV28 and TRBJ2-3, with D perhaps TRBD1 (7 bases). The CDR3 loop spans 16 amino acids. The germline V gene encodes CDR1 MDHEN and CDR2 SYDVKM. With 5 bases removed from V and 3 bases from J, the gap between germline ends came to 18 bases. This chain's CDR3 is CASSLTQQGRTDTQYF. Written as DNA, the CDR3 is TGTGCCAGCAGTCTCACCCAACAGGGGAGGACAGATACGCAGTATTTT.

The rearrangement uses TRBV18 and TRBJ1-4, with a tentative D call TRBD1 (6 bases). The ends were cut back, 3 bases at V and 7 bases at J, with 9 bases in the middle. Germline V gene sequence: CDR1 KGHSH, CDR2 LQKENI. The CDR3 runs 13 residues. This CDR3 is CASSPLRGEKLFF. CDR3 bases: TGTGCCAGCTCACCGCTCAGGGGTGAAAAACTGTTTTTT.

This clonotype was counted ten times or more. CDR3 DNA: TGTGCCTGGAAACTAGCGGGATATGTAGATACGCAGTATTTT. Translation gives CAWKLAGYVDTQYF. The V gene is TRBV30, the J gene TRBJ2-3, with TRBD2 matching 10 bases. CDR1 and CDR2 (germline): GTSNPN, SVGIG (reference sequence). CDR3 length: 14 amino acids. V lost 4 bases, J lost 5 bases, and 6 bases stayed unmatched.

V gene TRBV7-8 combines with J gene TRBJ2-1; TRBD1 matches 8 bases. CDR1 is SGHVS, CDR2 FQNEAQ, per germline. CDR3 length: 16 residues. Losses at the gene ends were 3 bases for V and 8 bases for J; bases not matched to a gene: 12. CDR3 sequence: CASSFDRGSPGDEQFF. The CDR3 nucleotides are TGTGCCAGCAGCTTCGACAGGGGAAGCCCGGGGGATGAGCAGTTCTTC.

This clonotype was recorded many times. The chain employs TRBV28 and TRBJ1-1; the D gene is possibly TRBD1 (6 bases). CDR1 MDHEN and CDR2 SYDVKM come from the germline V gene. There are 13 residues in the CDR3. V gave up 5 bases and J gave up 7 bases, with 14 bases separating them. The CDR3 spells CASSPGDRNEAFF. CDR3 bases: TGTGCCAGCAGTCCAGGGGACCGCAATGAAGCTTTCTTT.